The present TCR beta chain was sequenced within a study of OX40 agonist ivuxolimab in advanced cancers. Findings of the study overall: CD8+ T cells showed, on average, more clonal expansion than CD4+ cells.

About this clone itself: The antigen remains unidentified.

Peripheral blood came from all dose cohorts at three timepoints. TCRdb's copy holds only in-frame clones and misses some; the assay was immunoSEQ multiplex PCR. The sample includes 75,000 to 95,000 clones, 92% seen only once; the top ten take 0.5% to 0.65%. J gave up 2 bases and V 4 bases, and 12 bases lay outside the gene matches. Looked up from germline, CDR1 is LGHNA and CDR2 is YSLEER. The CDR3 loop spans 18 amino acids. The specimen was CD4+ or CD8+ T cells sorted from blood, collected in a trial of the OX40 agonist ivuxolimab. The clonotype comes from an adult with an advanced solid tumor such as melanoma, head and neck, liver or kidney cancer. The chain employs TRBV4-3 and TRBJ1-4; TRBD1 matches 8 bases. The CDR3 region has the DNA TGCGCCAGCAGCCGAGTGGTTCCCAGGGGGCTGACTAATGAAAAACTGTTTTTT. Protein sequence: CASSRVVPRGLTNEKLFF.